The 5 T cell receptor beta chains listed next were all sequenced from one sample in a study of CD8+ T cells in alopecia areata. RNA extraction was followed by reverse transcription into cDNA, which acted as the sequencing template. Repertoires were generated with immunoSEQ multiplex PCR, while TCRdb's copy carries only in-frame clones and drops some. The data show 150,000 to 200,000 clones, 40% to 55% seen once. As for treatment: oral pan-JAK inhibitor, 5-10 mg twice daily. The specimen comprised CD8+ T cells sorted from blood, sampled around week 54, from a patient treated with tofacitinib. These receptor sequences come from a human donor with alopecia areata.

This clone turned up a few times. V is TRBV7-8 and J is TRBJ2-2; D is possibly TRBD1 (6 bases). CDR3 length equals 15 residues. Germline-derived CDR1 and CDR2 are SGHVS and FQNEAQ. Trimming shortened V by 1 base and J by 0 bases, and 6 bases separated the two germline ends. The CDR3 region is CASSLDRANTGELFF. In nucleotides, the CDR3 is TGTGCCAGCAGCTTAGACAGGGCGAACACCGGGGAGCTGTTTTTT.

This clone turned up a few times. The chain carries TRBV10-3 and TRBJ2-7, with 7 nucleotides matching TRBD2. The CDR3 is made up of 12 amino acids. The junction had 1 base not matched to a gene; V was cut back by 8 bases and J by 0 bases. Germline lookup yields CDR1 ENHRY and CDR2 SYGVKD. CDR3 in DNA: TGTGCCATCGGGGACTACTCCTACGAGCAGTACTTC. It encodes CAIGDYSYEQYF.

Concerning this clone itself: A read error is possible here, since a much larger clone lies one base away. The rearrangement joins TRBV13 to TRBJ2-7; D unresolved. V gave up 3 bases and J gave up 1 base, with 7 bases separating them. Germline values: CDR1 PRHDT, CDR2 FYEKMQ (reference sequence). The length of the CDR3 is 13 residues. The CDR3 loop is CASSFDGSYEQYF. The CDR3 DNA sequence: TGTGCCAGCAGCTTCGATGGATCCTACGAGCAGTACTTC.

V gene TRBV2 combines with J gene TRBJ1-2; D call uncertain. CDR3 length: 12 amino acids. The V end was cut by 8 bases, the J end by 4 bases, with 11 bases between. Germline CDR1 SNHLY, CDR2 FYNNEI. CDR3 region: CASSPGSYGYTF. The CDR3 DNA sequence: TGTGCCAGCTCTCCGGGGAGCTATGGCTACACCTTC.

The chain is built from TRBV5-1 and TRBJ2-1, with D perhaps given as TRBD1 or TRBD2 (6 bases each). Germline CDR1 reads SGHRS; CDR2 reads YFSETQ. The CDR3 length is 18 residues. The ends were cut back, 2 bases at V and 4 bases at J, with 22 bases in the middle. The CDR3 DNA reads as TGCGCCAGCAGCTTCGTCCCGAGTGGAGGGGGACTTTACAATGAGCAGTTCTTC. Amino acid sequence: CASSFVPSGGGLYNEQFF.